This T cell receptor beta chain was found in a study of T cell changes during pregnancy in multiple sclerosis. J was trimmed by 6 bases and V by 4 bases; bases with no gene match: 3. The CDR3 consists of 11 residues. CDR1 SQVTM and CDR2 ANQGSEA come from the germline V gene. The assay was immunoSEQ multiplex PCR, and TCRdb's table has in-frame clones only and misses some. The data hold 91,000 or so clones, with approximately 93% observed a single time. The chain joins TRBV29-1 to TRBJ2-7; TRBD1 matches at 7 bases. The sequences come from peripheral blood, collected after pregnancy. The receptor comes from a female donor with multiple sclerosis, enrolled in a pregnancy study. This CDR3 reads CSVGQGFEQYF. The CDR3 nucleotides read TGCAGCGTTGGACAGGGATTCGAGCAGTACTTC.